This T cell receptor (beta chain) came from a study of blood T cell repertoires in COVID-19. Study background: Acute and convalescent COVID-19 samples came from the United States, Italy and Spain.

The CDR3 is made up of 17 amino acids. Germline values: CDR1 LGHNA, CDR2 YSLEER. The V end was cut by 0 bases, the J end by 4 bases, with 15 bases between. Original methodology: From reference gene primer amplification, estimates of nucleated cell counts were derived. The assay was immunoSEQ multiplex PCR, and TCRdb's table has in-frame clones only and misses some. That table gives V, J and clone size, and the DNA gave D and trimming. The sample yields 290,000 or so clones, roughly 85% seen once. In its sample, this clone was seen once. Sequencing was done on a sample of peripheral blood. The TCR was taken from a man in his fifties or sixties with active or convalescent COVID-19. The chain joins TRBV4-3 to TRBJ1-4, with a tentative D call TRBD1 (6 bases). The CDR3 region is CASSQEGVGQNNEKLFF. CDR3 DNA: TGCGCCAGCAGCCAAGAGGGAGTAGGACAGAATAATGAAAAACTGTTTTTT.